This TCR beta chain appears in the sequencing data of a study of T cells after yellow fever vaccination. With V trimmed by 0 bases and J by 4 bases, 8 bases remained unmatched. The germline gives CDR1 MNHEY, CDR2 SVGAGI. The CDR3 consists of 17 residues. TCRdb recomputed calls from the 5' RACE reads with MiXCR, one row per CDR3 protein. The sample has under 550,000 distinct CDR3 sequences, 21% seen once. This receptor was identified in a young man who received the YFV17D yellow fever vaccine. This specimen consisted of PBMCs, obtained approximately 22 days after the first yellow fever vaccination. J is TRBJ2-3 and V is TRBV6-5, with 9 bases that match TRBD2. The CDR3 sequence: CASSYSRAGGEADTQYF. CDR3 nucleotide sequence: TGTGCCAGCAGTTACTCGAGAGCGGGGGGAGAAGCAGATACGCAGTATTTT.